This T cell receptor beta chain was captured in a study of T cells in Graves' hyperthyroidism and ophthalmopathy. On the study more broadly: At the time of initial diagnosis and before any treatment, peripheral blood was collected. The study, taken as a whole, reports: Most clonotypes that expanded in the thyroid above 0.001 also showed up in blood.

With respect to this clonotype: Its target is unknown. In this CDR3 the conserved last residue, phenylalanine or tryptophan, is missing, so a read error is likely.

On the basis of clinical symptoms, serum thyroxine and TRAb, thyroid ultrasound and orbital computed tomography, diagnoses were made. A sample of blood taken at first hyperthyroidism diagnosis preceded any ophthalmopathy symptoms. The CDR3 loop spans 14 amino acids. Trimming took 3 bases from V and 5 from J, leaving 17 bases between them. Germline CDR1 is DFQATT and CDR2 is SNEGSKA (reference sequence). Amplification of TCR beta CDR3 regions was performed using RNA transcripts as template. An initial round of RT-PCR targeting the TCR CDR3 relied on the HTBI primer set. TCRdb re-derived calls from the multiplex PCR reads in MiXCR, one entry per CDR3 protein. The table records 250,000 or so distinct CDR3 sequences, approximately 15% of them present only once.

Sequencing input: blood. This TCR was recovered from a woman between 40 and 50 years old with Graves' hyperthyroidism that later progressed to Graves' ophthalmopathy. This sequence joins TRBV20-1 and TRBJ2-7; D uncertain. CDR3 sequence reads: CSASYGPVRHEQYL. As DNA, the CDR3 is TGCAGTGCTAGCTACGGACCCGTCCGCCACGAGCAGTACCTC.